This T cell receptor (beta chain) was sequenced for a study of cytomegalovirus exposure and HLA in healthy donors. Trimming cost V 3 bases and J 4 bases; bases outside gene matches: 13. Germline CDR1 is WNHNN and CDR2 is SYGVQD (reference sequence). CDR3 length equals 17 residues. PCR primers comprised 60 Vbeta and 13 Jbeta primers. Under the authors' procedure: Per a later analysis, the number of unique TCR beta chains was roughly 87 million, of which 9 million to 14 million were shared. The assay was immunoSEQ multiplex PCR, and TCRdb's table has in-frame clones only and misses some. V and J calls plus clone size are reproduced from that table; the DNA served to infer D and trimming. The repertoire consists of 100,000 to 150,000 clones, with 60% to 80% occurring once and the leading ten covering roughly 1.5%. Study results and limitations: The later analysis indicated that the majority of CMV-associated TCR beta chains appeared HLA-restricted.

Concerning this clone: No antigen is known for it.

The sample comprised PBMCs. The genes are TRBV10-1 and TRBJ1-2; 8 positions match TRBD1. The sequence came from a female donor in good health and CMV-seronegative. CDR3 sequence (DNA): TGCGCCAGCAGTGAAGCCCCGGGACAGGTAAGGGTCTATGGCTACACCTTC. Translating gives CASSEAPGQVRVYGYTF.